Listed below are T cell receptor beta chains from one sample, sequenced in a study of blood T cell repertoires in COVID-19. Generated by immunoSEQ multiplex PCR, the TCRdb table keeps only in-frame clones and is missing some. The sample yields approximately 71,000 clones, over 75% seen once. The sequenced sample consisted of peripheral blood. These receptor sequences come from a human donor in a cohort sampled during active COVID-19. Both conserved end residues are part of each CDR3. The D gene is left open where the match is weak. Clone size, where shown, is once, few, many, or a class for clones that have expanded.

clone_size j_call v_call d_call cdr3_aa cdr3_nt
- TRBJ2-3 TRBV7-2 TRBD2 CASSLDLAGTDTQYF TGTGCCAGCAGCTTAGACCTAGCGGGAACAGATACGCAGTATTTT
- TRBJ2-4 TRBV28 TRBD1 CASSMQTGVGAKNIQYF TGTGCCAGCAGTATGCAAACAGGGGTTGGAGCCAAAAACATTCAGTACTTC
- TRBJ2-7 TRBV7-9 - CASSPGFYEQYF TGTGCCAGCAGCCCGGGTTTCTACGAGCAGTACTTC
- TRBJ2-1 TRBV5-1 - CASSSQQVPGNEQFF TGCGCCAGCAGCTCACAACAGGTCCCCGGGAATGAGCAGTTCTTC
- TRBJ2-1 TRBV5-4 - CASSSQRQGNEQFF TGTGCCAGCAGCTCGCAGCGCCAAGGCAATGAGCAGTTCTTC
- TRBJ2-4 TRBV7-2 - CASSPKTGKNIQYF TGTGCCAGCAGCCCTAAGACAGGAAAAAACATTCAGTACTTC
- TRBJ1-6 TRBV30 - CASTWAVNSYNSPLHF TGTGCCTCCACATGGGCCGTCAACTCCTATAATTCACCCCTCCACTTT
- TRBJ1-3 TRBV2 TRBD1 CASRSTGGNTIYF TGTGCCAGCAGGAGTACAGGGGGCAACACCATATATTTT
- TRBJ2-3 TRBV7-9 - CASSLWPDTQYF TGTGCCAGCAGCTTGTGGCCAGATACGCAGTATTTT
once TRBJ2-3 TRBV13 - CASSLAGLDTQYF TGTGCCAGCAGCTTAGCGGGGTTGGATACGCAGTATTTT
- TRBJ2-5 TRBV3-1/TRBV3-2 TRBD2 CASSPLARGGRETQYF TGTGCCAGCAGCCCCCTGGCGCGGGGGGGGCGGGAGACCCAGTACTTC
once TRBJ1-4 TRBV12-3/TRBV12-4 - CATAAGPYEKLFF TGTGCCACTGCGGCAGGGCCTTACGAAAAACTGTTTTTT
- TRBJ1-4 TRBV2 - CASRDTGLTTNEKLFF TGTGCCAGCAGAGACACAGGGCTTACAACTAATGAAAAACTGTTTTTT
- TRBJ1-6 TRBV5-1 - CASSLWDTDNSPLHF TGCGCCAGCAGCTTGTGGGACACAGATAATTCACCCCTCCACTTT
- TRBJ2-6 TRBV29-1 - CSVNLSGANVLTF TGCAGCGTTAATCTGTCTGGGGCCAACGTCCTGACTTTC
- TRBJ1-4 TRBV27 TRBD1 CASSLIADRVKEKLFF TGTGCCAGCAGTTTAATCGCGGACAGGGTAAAAGAAAAACTGTTTTTT
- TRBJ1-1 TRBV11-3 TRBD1 CASSPGTGDSNEAFF TGTGCCAGCAGCCCCGGGACAGGGGATTCCAATGAAGCTTTCTTT
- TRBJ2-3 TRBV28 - CASSFVAGTDTQYF TGTGCCAGCAGTTTCGTGGCGGGCACAGATACGCAGTATTTT
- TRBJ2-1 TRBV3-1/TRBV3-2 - CASSQAGSHNNEQFF TGTGCCAGCAGCCAAGCAGGTTCTCATAACAATGAGCAGTTCTTC
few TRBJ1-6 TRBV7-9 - CASSRRDTSPLHF TGTGCCAGCAGCCGCCGAGACACCTCACCCCTCCACTTT
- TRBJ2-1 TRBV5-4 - CASSLDPSSYNEQFF TGTGCCAGCAGCTTGGACCCGAGCTCCTACAATGAGCAGTTCTTC
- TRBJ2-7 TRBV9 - CASSVGALSYEQYF TGTGCCAGCAGCGTAGGGGCCCTGTCCTACGAGCAGTACTTC
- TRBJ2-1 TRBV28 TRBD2 CASSLFGGGPFNEQFF TGTGCCAGCAGTTTATTCGGCGGGGGGCCCTTCAATGAGCAGTTCTTC
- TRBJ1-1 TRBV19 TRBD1 CASSRDRGTEAFF TGTGCCAGTAGTCGGGACAGGGGCACTGAAGCTTTCTTT
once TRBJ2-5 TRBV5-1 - CASSRAGAQETQYF TGCGCCAGCAGTCGGGCGGGGGCCCAAGAGACCCAGTACTTC